This TCR beta chain is drawn from a study of human T cells and chemical hapten exposure. Background on the study: Largely, small differences in pooled library volume made per-sample TCR yields vary. Whole-study findings and limits: No change in TCRs above 1 in 1000 frequency was produced by DPC sensitization.

The CDR3 is made up of 13 amino acids. Trimming shortened V by 6 bases and J by 5 bases, and 13 bases separated the two germline ends. Germline CDR1 is SEHNR and CDR2 is FQNEAQ (reference sequence). TCRdb fed the RACE reads into MiXCR, producing one record per CDR3 protein. Among roughly 72,000 distinct CDR3 sequences listed, 10% were seen once. Time point denoted: patch test 1, 2 weeks after DPC sensitization. As for treatment: therapeutic diphenylcyclopropenone sensitization with weekly scalp DPC. People who gave samples had alopecia, were 18 to 70 years old, and were suitable for DPC. Turning to this clonotype: Its antigen is still unknown.

This clonotype originated in a woman aged 45 to 65 with alopecia areata. Some clones in this sample may be carry-over from other donors' samples. J is TRBJ2-5 and V is TRBV7-9; D may be TRBD1 or TRBD2 (6 bases each). The sample here was whole blood, taken in connection with sensitization to the hapten diphenylcyclopropenone (DPC). The CDR3 loop reads CASSRLGGETQYF. CDR3 nucleotide sequence: TGTGCCAGCAGTCGACTGGGGGGCGAGACCCAGTACTTC.